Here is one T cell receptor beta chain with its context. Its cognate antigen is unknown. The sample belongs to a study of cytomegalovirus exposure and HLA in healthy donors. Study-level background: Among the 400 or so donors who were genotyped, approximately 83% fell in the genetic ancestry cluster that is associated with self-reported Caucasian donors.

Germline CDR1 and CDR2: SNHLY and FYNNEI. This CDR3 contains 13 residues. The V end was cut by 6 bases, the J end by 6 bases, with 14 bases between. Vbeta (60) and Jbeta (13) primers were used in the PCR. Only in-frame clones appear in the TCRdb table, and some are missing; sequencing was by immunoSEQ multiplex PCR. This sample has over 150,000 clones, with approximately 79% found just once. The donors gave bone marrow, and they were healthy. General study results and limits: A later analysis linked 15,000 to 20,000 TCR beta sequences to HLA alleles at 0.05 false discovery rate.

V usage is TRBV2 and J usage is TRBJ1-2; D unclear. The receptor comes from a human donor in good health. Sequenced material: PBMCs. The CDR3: CASSRVREDGYTF. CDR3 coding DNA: TGTGCCAGCAGCCGAGTGAGGGAAGATGGCTACACCTTC.